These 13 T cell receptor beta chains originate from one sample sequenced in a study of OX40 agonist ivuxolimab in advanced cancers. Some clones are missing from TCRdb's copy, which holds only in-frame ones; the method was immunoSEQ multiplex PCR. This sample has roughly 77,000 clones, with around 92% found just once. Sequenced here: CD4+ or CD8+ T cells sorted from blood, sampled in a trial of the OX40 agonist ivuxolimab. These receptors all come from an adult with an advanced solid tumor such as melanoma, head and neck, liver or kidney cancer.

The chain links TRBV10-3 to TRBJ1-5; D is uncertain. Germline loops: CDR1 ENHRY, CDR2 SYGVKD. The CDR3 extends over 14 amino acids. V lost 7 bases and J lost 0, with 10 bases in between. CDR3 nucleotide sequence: TGTGCCATCAAGGGTGCAAATAGCAATCAGCCCCAGCATTTT. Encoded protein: CAIKGANSNQPQHF.

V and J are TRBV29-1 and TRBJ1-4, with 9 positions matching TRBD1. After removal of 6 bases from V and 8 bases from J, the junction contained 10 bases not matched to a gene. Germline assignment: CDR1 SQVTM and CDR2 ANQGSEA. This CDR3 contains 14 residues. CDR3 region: CSVKQGAGWEKLFF. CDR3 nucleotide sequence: TGCAGCGTAAAACAGGGGGCTGGATGGGAAAAACTGTTTTTT.

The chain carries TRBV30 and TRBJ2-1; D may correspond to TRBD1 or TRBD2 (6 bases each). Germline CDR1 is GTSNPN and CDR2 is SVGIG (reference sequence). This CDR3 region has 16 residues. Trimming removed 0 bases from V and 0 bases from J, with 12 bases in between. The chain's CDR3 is CAWSVFGGRSYNEQFF. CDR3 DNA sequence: TGTGCCTGGAGTGTATTCGGGGGCCGCTCCTACAATGAGCAGTTCTTC.

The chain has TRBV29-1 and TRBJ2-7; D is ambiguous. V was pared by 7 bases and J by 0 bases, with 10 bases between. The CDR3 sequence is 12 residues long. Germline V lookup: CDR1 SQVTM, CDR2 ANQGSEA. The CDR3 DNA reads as TGCAGCGGCTCGGGCCCCTCCTACGAGCAGTACTTC. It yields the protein CSGSGPSYEQYF.

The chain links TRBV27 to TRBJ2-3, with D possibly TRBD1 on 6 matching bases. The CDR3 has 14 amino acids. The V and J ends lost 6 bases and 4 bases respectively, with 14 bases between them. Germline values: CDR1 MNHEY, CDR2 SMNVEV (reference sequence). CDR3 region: CASRPGTFADTQYF. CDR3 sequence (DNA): TGTGCCAGCAGGCCCGGGACATTCGCAGATACGCAGTATTTT.

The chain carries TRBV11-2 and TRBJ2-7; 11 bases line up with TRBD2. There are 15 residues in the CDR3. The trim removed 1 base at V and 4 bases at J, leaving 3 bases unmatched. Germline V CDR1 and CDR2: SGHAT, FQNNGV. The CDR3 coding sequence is TGTGCCAGCAGCTTAGGGGGACTAGCGGAATACGAGCAGTACTTC. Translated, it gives CASSLGGLAEYEQYF.

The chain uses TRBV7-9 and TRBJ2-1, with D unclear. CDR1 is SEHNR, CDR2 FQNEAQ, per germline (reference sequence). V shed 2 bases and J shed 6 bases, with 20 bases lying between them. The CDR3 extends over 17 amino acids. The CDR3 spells CASSLLQTSPLRNEQFF. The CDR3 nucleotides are TGTGCCAGCAGCTTATTACAAACCTCCCCTCTACGCAATGAGCAGTTCTTC.

The CDR3 DNA reads as TGTGCCAGCAGTTTATGGGTTGGTGGGTCCTACCGACCTAACACAGATACGCAGTATTTT. As protein: CASSLWVGGSYRPNTDTQYF. The chain is built from TRBV27 and TRBJ2-3; D uncertain. Germline V gene sequence: CDR1 MNHEY, CDR2 SMNVEV (reference sequence). Trimming stripped 1 base from V and 2 bases from J, with 25 bases between. CDR3 length: 20 amino acids.

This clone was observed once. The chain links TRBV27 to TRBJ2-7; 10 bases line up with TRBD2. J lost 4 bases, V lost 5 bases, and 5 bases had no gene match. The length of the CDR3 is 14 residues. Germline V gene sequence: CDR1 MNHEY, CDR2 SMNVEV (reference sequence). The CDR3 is CASSVQGLAYEQYF. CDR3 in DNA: TGTGCCAGCAGTGTCCAGGGACTAGCGTACGAGCAGTACTTC.

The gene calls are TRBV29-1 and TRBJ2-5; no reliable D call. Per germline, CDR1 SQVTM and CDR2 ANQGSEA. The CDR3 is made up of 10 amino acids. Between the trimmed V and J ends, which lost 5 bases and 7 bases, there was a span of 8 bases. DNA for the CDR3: TGCAGCGTTTGGGTAGCGACCCAGTACTTC. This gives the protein CSVWVATQYF.

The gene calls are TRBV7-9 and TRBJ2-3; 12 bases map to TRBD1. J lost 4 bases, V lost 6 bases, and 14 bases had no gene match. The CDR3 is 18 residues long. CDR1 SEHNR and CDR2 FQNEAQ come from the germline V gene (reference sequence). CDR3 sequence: CASRPAWMGQGAADTQYF. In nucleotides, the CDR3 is TGTGCCAGCAGGCCAGCCTGGATGGGACAGGGGGCGGCAGATACGCAGTATTTT.

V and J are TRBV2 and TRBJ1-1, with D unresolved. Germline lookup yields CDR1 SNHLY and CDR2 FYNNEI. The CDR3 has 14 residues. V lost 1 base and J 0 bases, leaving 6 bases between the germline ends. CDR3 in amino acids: CASSEGRVNTEAFF. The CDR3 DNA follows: TGTGCCAGCAGTGAAGGTAGAGTGAACACTGAAGCTTTCTTT.

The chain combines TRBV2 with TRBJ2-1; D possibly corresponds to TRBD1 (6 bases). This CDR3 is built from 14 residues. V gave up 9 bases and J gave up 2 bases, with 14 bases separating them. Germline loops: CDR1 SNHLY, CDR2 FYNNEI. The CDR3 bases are TGTGCCAGTCGGACAGATATAACCTACAATGAGCAGTTCTTC. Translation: CASRTDITYNEQFF.